This passage covers 30 T cell receptor beta chains from one sample sequenced in a study of human T cells and chemical hapten exposure. Documented time point: pre-sensitization, week 0. The treatment is: therapeutic diphenylcyclopropenone sensitization with weekly scalp DPC. TCRdb reprocessed the RACE reads via MiXCR and lists one record per CDR3 protein. The sample has more than 70,000 distinct CDR3 sequences, approximately 9% seen once. The material was whole blood, obtained in connection with sensitization to the hapten diphenylcyclopropenone (DPC). Receptor source: a man aged 35-49 years with alopecia areata. Some clones in this sample may be carry-over from other donors' samples.

This clonotype appeared many times. The genes are TRBV9 and TRBJ1-5; 7 bases are shared with TRBD1. The CDR3 is 14 residues long. Germline assignment: CDR1 SGDLS and CDR2 YYNGEE. V shed 3 bases, J shed 5 bases, and the junction held 5 bases outside the gene matches. The CDR3 region has the DNA TGTGCCAGCAGCGCCGGGACAGATGATCAGCCCCAGCATTTT. Protein product: CASSAGTDDQPQHF.

In this sample, this clonotype turned up a few times. The genes are TRBV14 and TRBJ2-3; D is uncertain. Germline CDR1 is SGHDN and CDR2 is FVKESK. This CDR3 is built from 13 residues. The V end lost 2 bases, the J end lost 3 bases, and 6 bases lay between the germline ends. As DNA, the CDR3 is TGTGCCAGCAGCCAATACGGAACAGATACGCAGTATTTT. Translated: CASSQYGTDTQYF.

The sample holds many counts of this clonotype. V and J are TRBV15 and TRBJ1-3; D gene uncertain. V gave up 0 bases and J gave up 0 bases, with 9 bases separating them. The CDR3 spans 16 residues. Germline V CDR1 and CDR2: LNHNV, YYDKDF (reference sequence). In nucleotides, the CDR3 is TGTGCCACCAGCAGAGATTTCGGAGTCTCTGGAAACACCATATATTTT. Protein: CATSRDFGVSGNTIYF.

This clonotype was seen many times. The chain employs TRBV28 and TRBJ2-2; 9 bases line up with TRBD2. Germline V gene data show CDR1 as MDHEN and CDR2 as SYDVKM. This CDR3 region has 16 residues. The J segment lost 1 base and the V segment lost 3 bases, leaving 3 bases of the junction unmatched. The CDR3 DNA reads as TGTGCCAGCAGTTTGCTAGCGGGATGGAACACCGGGGAGCTGTTTTTT. Translating gives CASSLLAGWNTGELFF.

In its sample, this clonotype was seen a few times. The gene calls are TRBV11-2 and TRBJ2-4; 11 nucleotides agree with TRBD1. The CDR3 sequence is 21 residues long. V lost 1 base, J lost 0 bases, and 14 bases stayed unmatched. Germline V gene data show CDR1 as SGHAT and CDR2 as FQNNGV. CDR3 amino acids: CASSLALSDRGLHRAKNIQYF. The CDR3 DNA sequence: TGTGCCAGCAGCTTAGCGTTATCGGACAGGGGGCTACACCGAGCCAAAAACATTCAGTACTTC.

The V and J genes are TRBV29-1 and TRBJ1-1; maybe TRBD1 (6 bases). Germline values: CDR1 SQVTM, CDR2 ANQGSEA. The CDR3 runs to 13 residues. V lost 0 bases and J 5 bases, leaving 10 bases between the germline ends. The CDR3 region has the DNA TGCAGCGTTGAAGATCGGGGGCGGACTGAAGCTTTCTTT. Translation: CSVEDRGRTEAFF. Based on the CDR3 plus reference TRBV29-1 and TRBJ1-1, the full variable domain is SAVISQKPSRDICQRGTSLTIQCQVDSQVTMMFWYRQQPGQSLTLIATANQGSEATYESGFVIDKFPISRPNLTFSTLTVSNMSPEDSSIYLCSVEDRGRTEAFFGQGTRLTVV.

This clonotype was observed many times. The chain uses TRBV21-1 and TRBJ1-6; whether TRBD1, the table's D call, matches the DNA was not checked. TRBV21-1 is a pseudogene segment. This CDR3 spans 19 amino acids. CDR3: CASSKRGTGIWSYNSPLHF. The CDR3 DNA sequence: TGTGCCAGCAGCAAAAGGGGGACAGGGATCTGGTCCTATAATTCACCCCTCCACTTT.

This clonotype was seen repeatedly, ten times or more. The V gene is TRBV29-1, the J gene TRBJ2-3; D is possibly TRBD1 (5 bases). The CDR3 has 13 residues. Between the trimmed V and J ends, which lost 4 bases and 4 bases, there was a span of 12 bases. Looked up from germline, CDR1 is SQVTM and CDR2 is ANQGSEA. In DNA form, the CDR3 reads TGCAGCGTTGGGGCAGGGTTCGCAGATACGCAGTATTTT. Encoded protein: CSVGAGFADTQYF.

The V gene is TRBV19, the J gene TRBJ1-6; tentative D call: TRBD1 (6 bases). The CDR3 has 13 residues. Trimming cost V 5 bases and J 8 bases, with 10 bases left between them. The germline gives CDR1 LNHDA, CDR2 SQIVND (reference sequence). CDR3 in amino acids: CASSGPGDSPLHF. The DNA of the CDR3 is TGTGCCAGTAGTGGTCCAGGGGATTCACCCCTCCACTTT.

In this sample, this clonotype turned up a few times. V and J are TRBV6-4 and TRBJ1-1; D uncertain. This CDR3 region has 14 residues. Deletions cut 6 bases from V and 0 bases from J, with 11 bases between. Germline-derived CDR1 and CDR2 are MRHNA and SNTAGT. CDR3 coding DNA: TGTGCCAGCAGGGCTTCAAACCTGAACACTGAAGCTTTCTTT. Translation: CASRASNLNTEAFF.

This clonotype has a count of ten or more. This sequence joins TRBV7-9 and TRBJ1-1; 12 nucleotides align to TRBD1. V shed 5 bases and J 12 bases; nucleotides not matched to a gene: 13. The CDR3 is made up of 15 amino acids. The germline V gene has CDR1 SEHNR and CDR2 FQNEAQ (reference sequence). This chain's CDR3 is CASSPKMGQGADTFF. For the CDR3, the DNA is TGTGCCAGCAGCCCAAAGATGGGACAGGGGGCGGATACTTTCTTT.

This clonotype was observed many times. The CDR3, as DNA: TGCAGCGTTTTGTTGGGGCCGGGGCAGTACAATGAGCAGTTCTTC. Its protein is CSVLLGPGQYNEQFF. The J gene is TRBJ2-1, the V gene TRBV29-1; the D call may be TRBD1 or TRBD2 (5 bases each). V was pared by 5 bases and J by 4 bases, with 18 bases between. Germline V gene sequence: CDR1 SQVTM, CDR2 ANQGSEA. This CDR3 is built from 15 residues.

The chain has TRBV12-3 or TRBV12-4 and TRBJ2-3; perhaps TRBD2 as D (5 bases). Trimming cost V 4 bases and J 2 bases, with 10 bases left between them. This CDR3 contains 14 residues. Here the CDR3 DNA reads TGTGCCAGCAGTTACCAGAGGGACACAGATACGCAGTATTTT. It codes for CASSYQRDTDTQYF.

This clonotype has ten or more counts. The chain links TRBV10-3 to TRBJ1-5, with D possibly matching TRBD1 (5 bases). Deletions cut 0 bases from V and 9 bases from J, with 15 bases between. Germline-derived CDR1 and CDR2 are ENHRY and SYGVKD. The CDR3 is made up of 15 amino acids. The CDR3 is CAISESGPRGGPQHF. Here the CDR3 DNA reads TGTGCCATCAGTGAGTCGGGGCCCCGCGGGGGGCCCCAGCATTTT.

This clonotype was seen at least ten times. CDR3 residues: CASSLQTGGQPQHF. CDR3 DNA: TGTGCCAGCAGCTTACAAACAGGAGGACAGCCCCAGCATTTT. The rearrangement joins TRBV7-9 to TRBJ1-5; tentative D call: TRBD1 (5 bases). CDR1 and CDR2 (germline): SEHNR, FQNEAQ (reference sequence). The CDR3 loop spans 14 amino acids. Deletions cut 2 bases from V and 7 bases from J, with 12 bases between.

This clonotype was detected a few times. The chain links TRBV10-3 to TRBJ2-7; D ambiguous. CDR1 and CDR2 from the germline V gene are ENHRY and SYGVKD. The ends were cut back, 4 bases at V and 7 bases at J, with 17 bases in the middle. This CDR3 is built from 14 residues. The chain's CDR3 is CAISGTAAPGEQYF. For the CDR3, the DNA is TGTGCCATCAGTGGGACGGCGGCCCCTGGGGAGCAGTACTTC.

At least ten counts were recorded for this clonotype. V usage is TRBV7-2 and J usage is TRBJ2-7; no firm D call. Germline CDR1 reads SGHTA; CDR2 reads FQGNSA. The CDR3 contains 15 residues. The ends were cut back, 1 base at V and 2 bases at J, with 12 bases in the middle. CDR3 amino acids: CASSLGSSPTYEQYF. The CDR3 DNA sequence: TGTGCCAGCAGCTTAGGGTCCAGCCCAACCTACGAGCAGTACTTC.

This clonotype turned up a few times. The chain joins TRBV10-3 to TRBJ2-3; TRBD1 aligns across 8 bases. V shed 3 bases, J shed 3 bases, and the junction held 2 bases outside the gene matches. CDR3 length equals 14 residues. Germline V gene data show CDR1 as ENHRY and CDR2 as SYGVKD. CDR3 region: CAISDGTGTDTQYF. CDR3 sequence (DNA): TGTGCCATCAGTGATGGGACAGGTACAGATACGCAGTATTTT.

The chain carries TRBV12-3 or TRBV12-4 and TRBJ2-7; the D is unclear. There are 15 residues in the CDR3. V was shortened by 2 bases and J by 7 bases, with 18 bases between the two germline ends. The CDR3 region has the DNA TGTGCCAGCAGTTTATCCGTAGGCAGTAAAGGGGAGCAGTACTTC. Its translation is CASSLSVGSKGEQYF.

This clonotype came up many times. The chain is built from TRBV29-1 and TRBJ1-1; D may be TRBD1 (5 bases). CDR3 length equals 16 residues. V lost 6 bases, J lost 1 base, and 21 bases lay in between. Germline-derived CDR1 and CDR2 are SQVTM and ANQGSEA. The CDR3: CSVLPPGTLGNTEAFF. CDR3 bases: TGCAGCGTCCTACCACCCGGGACGTTGGGGAACACTGAAGCTTTCTTT.

The V call is TRBV9, the J call TRBJ2-1, with TRBD1 matching over 11 bases. The CDR3 spans 16 residues. V shed 6 bases and J 8 bases; nucleotides not matched to a gene: 13. CDR1 and CDR2 from the germline V gene are SGDLS and YYNGEE. In nucleotides, the CDR3 is TGTGCCAGCAACTACAACAGAAGGACAGGGGGCGATGAGCAGTTCTTC. This translates into CASNYNRRTGGDEQFF.

This clonotype was seen at least ten times. V is TRBV30 and J is TRBJ2-3; D remains unclear. Germline CDR1 GTSNPN, CDR2 SVGIG (reference sequence). The CDR3 length is 12 residues. Trimming took 5 bases from V and 2 from J, leaving 8 bases between them. CDR3 amino acids: CAWLTNTDTQYF. The CDR3 DNA reads as TGTGCCTGGCTTACTAACACAGATACGCAGTATTTT.

V gene TRBV21-1 combines with J gene TRBJ2-7. TRBV21-1 is classified as a pseudogene. The CDR3 spans 12 residues. The CDR3 DNA sequence: TGTGCCAGCAGCAAAGGGTCCTACGAGCAGTACGTC. The encoded protein is CASSKGSYEQYV.

There are many counts of this clonotype. This chain links TRBV12-3 or TRBV12-4 with TRBJ2-1; maybe TRBD2 (5 bases). The CDR3 runs to 18 residues. Trimming took off 1 base at V and 2 bases at J, with 18 bases between the two ends. CDR3 loop: CASSLEARAVSPYNEQFF. The CDR3 nucleotides read TGTGCCAGCAGTTTAGAGGCGAGGGCAGTCTCACCCTACAATGAGCAGTTCTTC.

This clonotype was counted ten times or more. The V and J genes are TRBV3-1 and TRBJ2-4; 9 nucleotides align to TRBD1. The germline V gene encodes CDR1 LGHDT and CDR2 YNNKEL (reference sequence). Germline trimming cut 2 bases from V and 8 bases from J; bases unmatched to any gene: 10. This CDR3 contains 16 residues. The CDR3 reads CASSQKNRGRGDIQYF. The CDR3 nucleotides are TGTGCCAGCAGCCAAAAAAACAGGGGGCGCGGGGACATTCAGTACTTC.

This clonotype was detected many times. The chain links TRBV29-1 to TRBJ2-5, with no clear D. Trimming took 8 bases from V and 5 from J, leaving 3 bases between them. Germline V lookup: CDR1 SQVTM, CDR2 ANQGSEA. CDR3 length: 8 residues. CDR3 amino acids: CSTETQYF. CDR3 nucleotides: TGCAGCACTGAGACCCAGTACTTC.

In its sample, this clonotype was seen many times. V and J are TRBV28 and TRBJ2-3; 13 bases align to TRBD2. The CDR3 has 21 amino acids. V lost 10 bases and J lost 1; bases outside the gene matches: 23. Germline CDR1 and CDR2: MDHEN and SYDVKM. The CDR3: CATFRGYFTGTSGIGTDTQYF. Here the CDR3 DNA reads TGTGCCACCTTCAGGGGTTATTTCACCGGGACTAGCGGGATAGGCACAGATACGCAGTATTTT.

In its sample, this clonotype was seen a few times. The chain employs TRBV6-5 and TRBJ1-3; D remains ambiguous. This CDR3 is 13 amino acids long. The V and J ends lost 10 bases and 7 bases respectively, with 17 bases between them. CDR1 and CDR2 from the germline V gene are MNHEY and SVGAGI. CDR3 bases: TGTGCCACCGGGCCCCCCGGGAGTAACACCATATATTTT. Its translation: CATGPPGSNTIYF.

The chain carries TRBV28 and TRBJ1-2, with D perhaps matching TRBD1 (6 bases). This CDR3 comprises 15 residues. From germline, CDR1 is MDHEN and CDR2 SYDVKM. V was shortened by 1 base and J by 0 bases, with 9 bases between the two germline ends. CDR3 loop: CASSLFGGPNYGYTF. The CDR3 nucleotides read TGTGCCAGCAGTTTATTTGGGGGGCCTAACTATGGCTACACCTTC.

This clonotype was seen at least ten times. The chain combines TRBV7-3 with TRBJ2-6; 10 bases line up with TRBD1. Germline V gene sequence: CDR1 SGHTA, CDR2 FQGTGA. The CDR3 extends over 15 amino acids. Trimming at V came to 8 bases and at J to 0 bases, leaving 1 base not matched to a gene. The CDR3 is CASGQGVSGANVLTF. CDR3 DNA sequence: TGTGCCAGCGGACAGGGGGTCTCTGGGGCCAACGTCCTGACTTTC.